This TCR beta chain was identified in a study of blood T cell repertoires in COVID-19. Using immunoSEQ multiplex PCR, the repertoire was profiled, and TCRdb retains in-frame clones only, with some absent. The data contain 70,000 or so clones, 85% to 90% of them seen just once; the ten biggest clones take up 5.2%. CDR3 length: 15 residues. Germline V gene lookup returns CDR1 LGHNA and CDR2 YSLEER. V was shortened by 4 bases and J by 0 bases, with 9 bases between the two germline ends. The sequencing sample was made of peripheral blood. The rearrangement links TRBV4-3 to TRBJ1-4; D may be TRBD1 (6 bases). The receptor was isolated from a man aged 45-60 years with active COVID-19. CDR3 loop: CASSRGQSTNEKLFF. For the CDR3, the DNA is TGCGCCAGCAGCCGCGGACAGTCAACTAATGAAAAACTGTTTTTT.